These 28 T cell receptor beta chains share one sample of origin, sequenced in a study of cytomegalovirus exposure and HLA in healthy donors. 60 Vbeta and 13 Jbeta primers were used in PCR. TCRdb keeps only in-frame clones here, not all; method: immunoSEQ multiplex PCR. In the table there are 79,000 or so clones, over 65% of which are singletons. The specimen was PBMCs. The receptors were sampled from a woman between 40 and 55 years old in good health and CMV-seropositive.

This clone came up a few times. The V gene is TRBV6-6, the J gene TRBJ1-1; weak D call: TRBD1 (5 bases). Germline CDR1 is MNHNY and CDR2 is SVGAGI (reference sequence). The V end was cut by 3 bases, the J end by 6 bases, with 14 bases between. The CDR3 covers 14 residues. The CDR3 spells CASSYLWQGSEAFF. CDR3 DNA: TGTGCCAGCAGTTATCTCTGGCAGGGCTCTGAAGCTTTCTTT.

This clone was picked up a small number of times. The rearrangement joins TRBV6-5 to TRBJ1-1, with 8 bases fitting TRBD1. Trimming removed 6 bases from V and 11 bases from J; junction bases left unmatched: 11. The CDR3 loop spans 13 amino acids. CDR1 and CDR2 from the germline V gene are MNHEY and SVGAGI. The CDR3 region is CASSYRGSRTAFF. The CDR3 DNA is TGTGCCAGCAGCTACAGGGGGTCCCGTACGGCTTTCTTT.

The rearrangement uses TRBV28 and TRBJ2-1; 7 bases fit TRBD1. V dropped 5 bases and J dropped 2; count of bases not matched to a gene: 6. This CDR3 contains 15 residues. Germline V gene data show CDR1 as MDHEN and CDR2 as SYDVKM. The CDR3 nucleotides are TGTGCCAGCAGTATTCGGACAGGTCCCTACAATGAGCAGTTCTTC. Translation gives CASSIRTGPYNEQFF.

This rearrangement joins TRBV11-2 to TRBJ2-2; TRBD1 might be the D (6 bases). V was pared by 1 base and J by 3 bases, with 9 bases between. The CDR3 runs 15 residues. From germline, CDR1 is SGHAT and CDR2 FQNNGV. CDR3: CASSLGHRDTGELFF. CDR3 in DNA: TGTGCCAGCAGCTTAGGGCACAGGGACACCGGGGAGCTGTTTTTT.

The CDR3: CASSIGTPYEQYF. CDR3 sequence (DNA): TGTGCCAGTAGTATCGGGACACCCTACGAGCAGTACTTC. The chain is built from TRBV19 and TRBJ2-7, with D possibly TRBD1 on 6 matching bases. This CDR3 has 13 residues. CDR1 is LNHDA, CDR2 SQIVND, per germline (reference sequence). V lost 3 bases, J lost 2 bases, and 8 bases lay in between.

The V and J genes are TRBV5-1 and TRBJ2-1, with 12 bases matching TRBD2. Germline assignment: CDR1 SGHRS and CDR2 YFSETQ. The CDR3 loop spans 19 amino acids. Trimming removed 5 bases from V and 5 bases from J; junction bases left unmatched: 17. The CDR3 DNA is TGCGCCAGCAGAGCGCGTATCCTAGCGGGGGGGCCGACTAACAATGAGCAGTTCTTC. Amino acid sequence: CASRARILAGGPTNNEQFF.

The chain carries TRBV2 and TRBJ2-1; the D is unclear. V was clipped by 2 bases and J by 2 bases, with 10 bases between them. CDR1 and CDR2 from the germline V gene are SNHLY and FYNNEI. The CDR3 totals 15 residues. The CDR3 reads CASSERIVAYNEQFF. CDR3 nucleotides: TGTGCCAGCAGTGAACGAATAGTTGCCTACAATGAGCAGTTCTTC.

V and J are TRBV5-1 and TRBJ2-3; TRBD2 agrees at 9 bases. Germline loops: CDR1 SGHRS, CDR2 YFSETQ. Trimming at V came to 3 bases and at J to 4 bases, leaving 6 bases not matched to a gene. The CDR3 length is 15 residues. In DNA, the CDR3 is TGCGCCAGCAGCTCCGGGCTAGCGGGACCAGATACGCAGTATTTT. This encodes CASSSGLAGPDTQYF.

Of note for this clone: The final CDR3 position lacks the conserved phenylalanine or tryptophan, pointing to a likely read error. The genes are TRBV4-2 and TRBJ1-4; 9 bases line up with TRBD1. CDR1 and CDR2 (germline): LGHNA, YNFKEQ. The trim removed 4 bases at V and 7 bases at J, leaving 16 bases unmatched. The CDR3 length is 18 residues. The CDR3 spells CASSPVTGGIAGGEKLFV. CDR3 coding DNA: TGTGCCAGCAGCCCTGTGACAGGGGGAATTGCCGGTGGTGAAAAACTGTTTGTT.

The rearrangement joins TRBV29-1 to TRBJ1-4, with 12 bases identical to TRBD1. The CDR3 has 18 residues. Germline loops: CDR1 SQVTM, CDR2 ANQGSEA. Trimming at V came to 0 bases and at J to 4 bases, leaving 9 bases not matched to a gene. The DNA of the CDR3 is TGCAGCGTTGAAGATCAACGGGACAGGGGGCGAGGTAATGAAAAACTGTTTTTT. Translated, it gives CSVEDQRDRGRGNEKLFF.

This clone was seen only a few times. CDR3 nucleotide sequence: TGTGCCAGCAGTGAAGGAGTTGCAACTAATGAAAAACTGTTTTTT. Its translation is CASSEGVATNEKLFF. The genes are TRBV6-1 and TRBJ1-4; no definite D call. The V end lost 1 base, the J end lost 0 bases, and 6 bases lay between the germline ends. Germline assignment: CDR1 MNHNS and CDR2 SASEGT. This CDR3 has 15 residues.

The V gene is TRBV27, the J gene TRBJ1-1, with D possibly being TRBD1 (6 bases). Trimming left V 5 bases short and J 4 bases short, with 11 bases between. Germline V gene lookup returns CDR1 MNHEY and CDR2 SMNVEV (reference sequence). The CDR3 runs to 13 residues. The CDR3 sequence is CASSPTGFTEAFF. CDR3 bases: TGTGCCAGCAGTCCCACAGGGTTCACTGAAGCTTTCTTT.

CDR3: CASSSSAAGMNYNEQFF. The CDR3 bases are TGTGCCAGCAGCTCTTCGGCCGCGGGGATGAACTACAATGAGCAGTTCTTC. V is TRBV7-3 and J is TRBJ2-1, with D tentatively TRBD2 (6 bases). This CDR3 has 17 residues. Germline V gene lookup returns CDR1 SGHTA and CDR2 FQGTGA. The V and J ends lost 4 bases and 3 bases respectively, with 19 bases between them.

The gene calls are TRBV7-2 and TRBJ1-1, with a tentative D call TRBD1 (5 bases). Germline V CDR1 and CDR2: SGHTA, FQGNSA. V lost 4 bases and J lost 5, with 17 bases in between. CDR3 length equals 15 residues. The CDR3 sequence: CASSSLGGGRTEAFF. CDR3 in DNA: TGTGCCAGCAGCTCCTTGGGGGGTGGAAGAACTGAAGCTTTCTTT. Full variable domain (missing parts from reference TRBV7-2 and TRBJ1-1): GAGVSQSPSNKVTEKGKDVELRCDPISGHTALYWYRQSLGQGLEFLIYFQGNSAPDKSGLPSDRFSAERTGGSVSTLTIQRTQQEDSAVYLCASSSLGGGRTEAFFGQGTRLTVV.

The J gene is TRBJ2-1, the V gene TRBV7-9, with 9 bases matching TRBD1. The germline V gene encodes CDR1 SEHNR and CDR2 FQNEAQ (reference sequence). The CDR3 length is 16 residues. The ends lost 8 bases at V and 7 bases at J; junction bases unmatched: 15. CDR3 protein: CASGRVGQGEVNEQFF. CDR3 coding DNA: TGTGCCAGCGGAAGAGTGGGACAGGGCGAAGTGAATGAGCAGTTCTTC.

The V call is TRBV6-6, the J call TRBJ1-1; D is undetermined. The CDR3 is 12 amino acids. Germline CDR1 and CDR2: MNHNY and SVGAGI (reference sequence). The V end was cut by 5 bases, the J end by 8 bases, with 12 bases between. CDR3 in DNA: TGTGCCAGCAGTCTACTAGGAGGAGAAGCTTTCTTT. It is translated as CASSLLGGEAFF.

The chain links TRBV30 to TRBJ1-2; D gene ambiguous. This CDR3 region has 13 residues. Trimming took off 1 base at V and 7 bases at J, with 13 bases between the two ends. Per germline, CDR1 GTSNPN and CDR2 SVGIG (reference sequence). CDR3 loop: CAWSASGLGGYTF. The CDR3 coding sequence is TGTGCCTGGAGTGCCTCGGGGTTGGGTGGCTACACCTTC.

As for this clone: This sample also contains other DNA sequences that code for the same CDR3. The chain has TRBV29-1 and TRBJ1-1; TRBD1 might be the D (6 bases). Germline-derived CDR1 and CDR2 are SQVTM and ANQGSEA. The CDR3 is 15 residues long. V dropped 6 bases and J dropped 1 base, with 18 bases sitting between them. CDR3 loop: CSVLGAWSQNTEAFF. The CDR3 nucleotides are TGCAGCGTATTGGGGGCCTGGTCCCAGAACACTGAAGCTTTCTTT.

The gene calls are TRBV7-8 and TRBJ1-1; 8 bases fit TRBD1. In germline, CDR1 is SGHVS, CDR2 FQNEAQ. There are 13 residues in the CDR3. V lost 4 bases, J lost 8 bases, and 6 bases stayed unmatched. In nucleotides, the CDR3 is TGTGCCAGCAGCTCCGACAGGGGTCGGGAAGCTTTCTTT. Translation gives CASSSDRGREAFF. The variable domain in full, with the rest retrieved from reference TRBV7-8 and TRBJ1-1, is GAGVSQSPRYKVAKRGQDVALRCDPISGHVSLFWYQQALGQGPEFLTYFQNEAQLDKSGLPSDRFFAERPEGSVSTLKIQRTQQEDSAVYLCASSSDRGREAFFGQGTRLTVV.

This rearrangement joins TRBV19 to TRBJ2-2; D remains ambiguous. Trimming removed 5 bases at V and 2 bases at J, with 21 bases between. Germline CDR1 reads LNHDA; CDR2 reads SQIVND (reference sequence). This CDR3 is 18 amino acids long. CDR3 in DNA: TGTGCCAGTAGTGCACTCTGGGCAACCCTTAAAAACACCGGGGAGCTGTTTTTT. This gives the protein CASSALWATLKNTGELFF.

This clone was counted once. The CDR3 DNA reads as TGTGCCAGTAGTATTTTCGGGGAAAAACTGTTTTTT. Amino acid sequence: CASSIFGEKLFF. The chain joins TRBV19 to TRBJ1-4; D remains ambiguous. The length of the CDR3 is 12 residues. Trimming took off 3 bases at V and 8 bases at J, with 7 bases between the two ends. Germline lookup yields CDR1 LNHDA and CDR2 SQIVND (reference sequence).

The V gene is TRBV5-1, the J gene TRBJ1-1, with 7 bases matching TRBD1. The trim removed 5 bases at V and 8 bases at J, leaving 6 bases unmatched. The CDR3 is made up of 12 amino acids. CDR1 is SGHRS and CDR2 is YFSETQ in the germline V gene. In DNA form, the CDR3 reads TGCGCCAGCAGTCCTCCGGGACAGGAAGCTTTCTTT. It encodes CASSPPGQEAFF.

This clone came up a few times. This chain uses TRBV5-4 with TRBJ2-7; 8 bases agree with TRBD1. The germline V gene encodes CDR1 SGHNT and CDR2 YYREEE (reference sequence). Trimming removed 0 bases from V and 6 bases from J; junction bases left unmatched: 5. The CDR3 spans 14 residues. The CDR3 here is CASSLGQGAREQYF. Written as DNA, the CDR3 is TGTGCCAGCAGCTTGGGTCAGGGGGCGCGCGAGCAGTACTTC. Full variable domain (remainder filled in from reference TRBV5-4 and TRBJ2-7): ETGVTQSPTHLIKTRGQQVTLRCSSQSGHNTVSWYQQALGQGPQFIFQYYREEENGRGNFPPRFSGLQFPNYSSELNVNALELDDSALYLCASSLGQGAREQYFGPGTRLTVT.

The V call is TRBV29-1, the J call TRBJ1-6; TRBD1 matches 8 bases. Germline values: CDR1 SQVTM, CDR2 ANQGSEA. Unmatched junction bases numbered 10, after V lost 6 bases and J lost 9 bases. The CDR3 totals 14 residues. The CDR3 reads CSVTTGAGGSPLHF. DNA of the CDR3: TGCAGCGTCACGACAGGGGCTGGGGGTTCACCCCTCCACTTT. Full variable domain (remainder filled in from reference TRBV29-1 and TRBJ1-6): SAVISQKPSRDICQRGTSLTIQCQVDSQVTMMFWYRQQPGQSLTLIATANQGSEATYESGFVIDKFPISRPNLTFSTLTVSNMSPEDSSIYLCSVTTGAGGSPLHFGNGTRLTVT.

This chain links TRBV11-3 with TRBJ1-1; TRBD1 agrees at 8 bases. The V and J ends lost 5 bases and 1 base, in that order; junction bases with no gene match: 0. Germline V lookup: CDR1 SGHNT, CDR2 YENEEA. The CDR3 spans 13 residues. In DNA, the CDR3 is TGTGCCAGCAGCGACAGGGGGAACACTGAAGCTTTCTTT. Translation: CASSDRGNTEAFF.

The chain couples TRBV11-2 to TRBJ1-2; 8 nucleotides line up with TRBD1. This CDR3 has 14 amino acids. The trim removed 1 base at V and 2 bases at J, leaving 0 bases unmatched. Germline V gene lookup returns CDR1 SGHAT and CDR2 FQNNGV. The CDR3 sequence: CASSLGQGNYGYTF. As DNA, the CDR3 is TGTGCCAGCAGCTTAGGACAGGGGAACTATGGCTACACCTTC.

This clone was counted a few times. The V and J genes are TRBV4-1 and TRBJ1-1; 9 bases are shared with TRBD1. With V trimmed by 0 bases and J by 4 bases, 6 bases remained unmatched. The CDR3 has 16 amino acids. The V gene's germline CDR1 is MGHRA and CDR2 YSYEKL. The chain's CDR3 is CASSQDQGTGSTEAFF. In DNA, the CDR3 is TGCGCCAGCAGCCAAGATCAAGGGACAGGGAGCACTGAAGCTTTCTTT.

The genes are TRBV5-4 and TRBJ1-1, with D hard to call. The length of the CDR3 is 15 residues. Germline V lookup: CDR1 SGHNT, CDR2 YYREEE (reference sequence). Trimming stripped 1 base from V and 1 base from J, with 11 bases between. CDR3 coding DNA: TGTGCCAGCAGCTTGAATTTGCCGGGGAACACTGAAGCTTTCTTT. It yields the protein CASSLNLPGNTEAFF.